The sequence of this T cell receptor beta chain was determined in a study of OX40 agonist ivuxolimab in advanced cancers. For the study at large: Three patients had partial responses: one hepatocellular carcinoma, two cutaneous melanoma. Findings and caveats of the study: Which antigen the expanded peripheral T cells recognized is unknown.

The method was immunoSEQ multiplex PCR; TCRdb's version includes in-frame clones alone and lacks a portion of them. The sample lists tens of thousands of clones; around 90% were seen once. A note on this clone: Antigen unknown.

The J segment lost 3 bases and the V segment lost 2 bases, leaving 1 base of the junction unmatched. Germline CDR1 and CDR2: SGHDT and YYEEEE. The CDR3 has 13 amino acids. The clonotype originates from an adult with an advanced solid tumor such as melanoma, head and neck, liver or kidney cancer. The sample was CD4+ or CD8+ T cells sorted from blood, taken in a trial of the OX40 agonist ivuxolimab. J is TRBJ2-7 and V is TRBV5-6, with 8 bases fitting TRBD2. The CDR3 loop is CASSFGTSYEQYF. CDR3 nucleotide sequence: TGTGCCAGCAGCTTCGGGACTAGCTACGAGCAGTACTTC. Drawing the rest from reference TRBV5-6 and TRBJ2-7, the complete variable domain is DAGVTQSPTHLIKTRGQQVTLRCSPKSGHDTVSWYQQALGQGPQFIFQYYEEEERQRGNFPDRFSGHQFPNYSSELNVNALLLGDSALYLCASSFGTSYEQYFGPGTRLTVT.